Reported below is one TCR beta chain. What it binds is unknown. The data belong to a study of cytomegalovirus exposure and HLA in healthy donors. Findings and limits, study-wide: When the data were analyzed later, several of the most significant clusters appeared to be linked to common viral pathogens. As a later analysis revealed, the rate of TCR association differed by HLA locus, with DRB1 most and HLA-C fewest. In vitro confirmation showed a few CMV-associated chains to be CMV antigen specific. Later on, a genetic analysis was performed. It linked a missense variant in DCLRE1C with V- and J-gene trimming of TCR beta.

13 Jbeta primers and 60 Vbeta primers were used for the PCR. The repertoire was sequenced with immunoSEQ multiplex PCR; TCRdb's copy has only in-frame clones and lacks some. The table has around 100,000 clones, 60% to 85% seen once. CDR3 length: 13 amino acids. Germline CDR1 SNHLY, CDR2 FYNNEI. The ends were cut back, 2 bases at V and 6 bases at J, with 10 bases in the middle. The chain uses TRBV2 and TRBJ1-2, with D possibly being TRBD1 (6 bases). Sequencing input: PBMCs. The source of this sequence is a man between 50 and 59 years old in good health and CMV-seropositive. The DNA for the CDR3 is TGTGCCAGCAGTGAATCAGGGGAGAATGGCTACACCTTC. Protein sequence: CASSESGENGYTF. The whole variable domain, filled in from reference TRBV2 and TRBJ1-2, reads EPEVTQTPSHQVTQMGQEVILRCVPISNHLYFYWYRQILGQKVEFLVSFYNNEISEKSEIFDDQFSVERPDGSNFTLKIRSTKLEDSAMYFCASSESGENGYTFGSGTRLTVV.